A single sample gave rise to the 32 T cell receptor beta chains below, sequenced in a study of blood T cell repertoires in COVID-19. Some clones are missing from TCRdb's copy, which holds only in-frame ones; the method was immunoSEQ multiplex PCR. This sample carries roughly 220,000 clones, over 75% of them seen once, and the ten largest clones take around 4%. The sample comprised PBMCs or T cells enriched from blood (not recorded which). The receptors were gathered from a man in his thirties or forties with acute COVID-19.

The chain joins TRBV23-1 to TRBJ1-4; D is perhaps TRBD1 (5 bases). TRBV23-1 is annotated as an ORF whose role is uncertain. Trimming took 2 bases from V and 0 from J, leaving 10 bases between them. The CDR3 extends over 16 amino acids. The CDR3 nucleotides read TGCGCCAGCAGTCAACCCACAGGAGCAACTAATGAAAAACTGTTTTTT. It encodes CASSQPTGATNEKLFF.

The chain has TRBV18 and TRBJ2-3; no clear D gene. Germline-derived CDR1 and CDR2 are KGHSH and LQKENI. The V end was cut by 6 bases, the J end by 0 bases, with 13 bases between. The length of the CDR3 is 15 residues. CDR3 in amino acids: CASSPAVQSTDTQYF. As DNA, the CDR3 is TGTGCCAGCTCCCCGGCGGTGCAGAGCACAGATACGCAGTATTTT. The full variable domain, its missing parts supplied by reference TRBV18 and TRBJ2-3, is NAGVMQNPRHLVRRRGQEARLRCSPMKGHSHVYWYRQLPEEGLKFMVYLQKENIIDESGMPKERFSAEFPKEGPSILRIQQVVRGDSAAYFCASSPAVQSTDTQYFGPGTRLTVL.

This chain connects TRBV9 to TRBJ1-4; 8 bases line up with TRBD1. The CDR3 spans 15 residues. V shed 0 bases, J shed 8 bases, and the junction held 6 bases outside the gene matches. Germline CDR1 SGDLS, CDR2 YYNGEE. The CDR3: CASSVGRQGTEKLFF. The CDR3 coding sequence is TGTGCCAGCAGCGTAGGGCGACAGGGGACCGAAAAACTGTTTTTT.

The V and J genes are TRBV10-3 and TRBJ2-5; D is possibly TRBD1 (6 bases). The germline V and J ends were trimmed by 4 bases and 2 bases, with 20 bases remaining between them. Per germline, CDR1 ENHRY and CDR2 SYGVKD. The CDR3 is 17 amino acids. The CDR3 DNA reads TGTGCCATCAGTGCGGGTTCAGGTTTGGACAGTCAAGAGACCCAGTACTTC. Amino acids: CAISAGSGLDSQETQYF.

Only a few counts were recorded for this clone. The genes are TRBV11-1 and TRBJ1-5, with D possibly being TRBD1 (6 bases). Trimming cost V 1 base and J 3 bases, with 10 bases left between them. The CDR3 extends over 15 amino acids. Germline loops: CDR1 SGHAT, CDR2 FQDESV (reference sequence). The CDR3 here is CASSLEGGLNQPQHF. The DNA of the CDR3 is TGTGCCAGCAGCTTAGAGGGGGGGCTCAATCAGCCCCAGCATTTT.

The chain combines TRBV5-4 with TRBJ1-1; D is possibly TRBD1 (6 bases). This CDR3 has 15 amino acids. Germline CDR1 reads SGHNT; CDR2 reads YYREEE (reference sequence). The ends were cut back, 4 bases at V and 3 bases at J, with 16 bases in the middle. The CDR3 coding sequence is TGTGCCAGCAGCCCCGCTTCCAGGGGCGACACTGAAGCTTTCTTT. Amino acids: CASSPASRGDTEAFF.

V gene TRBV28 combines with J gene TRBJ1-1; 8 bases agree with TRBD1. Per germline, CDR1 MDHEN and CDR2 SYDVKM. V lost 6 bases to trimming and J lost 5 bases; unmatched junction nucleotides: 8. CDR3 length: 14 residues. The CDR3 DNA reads TGTGCCAGCAGACGAACAGGGGGGTGGACTGAAGCTTTCTTT. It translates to CASRRTGGWTEAFF.

The CDR3 coding sequence is TGTGCCAGCAGCTTACCGGGCGGGACGGTGAACACTGAAGCTTTCTTT. It codes for CASSLPGGTVNTEAFF. This rearrangement joins TRBV7-2 to TRBJ1-1; D possibly corresponds to TRBD1 (5 bases). The CDR3 sequence is 16 residues long. Trimming took off 2 bases at V and 0 bases at J, with 13 bases between the two ends. Germline lookup yields CDR1 SGHTA and CDR2 FQGNSA.

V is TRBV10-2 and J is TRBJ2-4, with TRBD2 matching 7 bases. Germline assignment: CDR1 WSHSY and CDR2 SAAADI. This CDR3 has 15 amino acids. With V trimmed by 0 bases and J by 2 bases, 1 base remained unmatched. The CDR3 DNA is TGCGCCAGCAGTGAGTCGGGGGGGTCCAAAAACATTCAGTACTTC. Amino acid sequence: CASSESGGSKNIQYF.

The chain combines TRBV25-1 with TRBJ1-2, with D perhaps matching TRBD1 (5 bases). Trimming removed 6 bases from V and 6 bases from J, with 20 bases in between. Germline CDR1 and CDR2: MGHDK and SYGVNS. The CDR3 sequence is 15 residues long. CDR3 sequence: CASRPGPAGSNGYTF. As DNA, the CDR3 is TGTGCCAGCAGACCAGGGCCGGCGGGGAGTAATGGCTACACCTTC.

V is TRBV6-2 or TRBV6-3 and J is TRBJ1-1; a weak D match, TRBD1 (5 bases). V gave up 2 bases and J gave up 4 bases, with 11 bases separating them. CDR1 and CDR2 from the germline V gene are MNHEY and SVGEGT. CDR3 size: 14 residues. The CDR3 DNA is TGTGCCAGCAGTTACAGGGGCGGGGGCACTGAAGCTTTCTTT. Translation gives CASSYRGGGTEAFF.

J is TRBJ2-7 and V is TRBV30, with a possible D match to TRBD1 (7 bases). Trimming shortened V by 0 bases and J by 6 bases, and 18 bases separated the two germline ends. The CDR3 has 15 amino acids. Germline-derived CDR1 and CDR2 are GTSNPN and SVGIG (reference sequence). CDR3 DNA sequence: TGTGCCTGGAGTGTGTCGGTCGGAGGGGGCTCCGAGCAGTACTTC. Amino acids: CAWSVSVGGGSEQYF.

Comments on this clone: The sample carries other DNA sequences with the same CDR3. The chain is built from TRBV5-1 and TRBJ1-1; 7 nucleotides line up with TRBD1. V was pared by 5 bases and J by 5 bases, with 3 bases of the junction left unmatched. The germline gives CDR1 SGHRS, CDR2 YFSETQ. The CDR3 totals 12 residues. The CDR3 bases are TGCGCCAGCAGTCTACAGGGGACTGAAGCTTTCTTT. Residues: CASSLQGTEAFF.

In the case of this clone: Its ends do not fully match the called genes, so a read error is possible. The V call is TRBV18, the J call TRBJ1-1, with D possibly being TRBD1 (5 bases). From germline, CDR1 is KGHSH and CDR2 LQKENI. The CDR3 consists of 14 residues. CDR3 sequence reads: CASSLSGGNPEAFF. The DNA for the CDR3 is TGTGCCAGCTCACTGTCGGGGGGGAACCCTGAAGCTTTCTTT.

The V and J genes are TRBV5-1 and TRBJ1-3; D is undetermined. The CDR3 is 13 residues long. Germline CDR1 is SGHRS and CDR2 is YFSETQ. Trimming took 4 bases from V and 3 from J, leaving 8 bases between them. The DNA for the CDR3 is TGCGCCAGCAGCGTCGGAGATGGAAACACCATATATTTT. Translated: CASSVGDGNTIYF.

CDR3 residues: CASSLNYGYTF. In DNA, the CDR3 is TGTGCCAGCAGCCTCAACTATGGCTACACCTTC. This rearrangement joins TRBV11-3 to TRBJ1-2; D is unclear. The CDR3 totals 11 residues. Trimming left V 5 bases short and J 2 bases short, with 3 bases between. The germline V gene has CDR1 SGHNT and CDR2 YENEEA. The variable domain in full, completed from reference TRBV11-3 and TRBJ1-2, reads EAGVVQSPRYKIIEKKQPVAFWCNPISGHNTLYWYLQNLGQGPELLIRYENEEAVDDSQLPKDRFSAERLKGVDSTLKIQPAELGDSAVYLCASSLNYGYTFGSGTRLTVV.

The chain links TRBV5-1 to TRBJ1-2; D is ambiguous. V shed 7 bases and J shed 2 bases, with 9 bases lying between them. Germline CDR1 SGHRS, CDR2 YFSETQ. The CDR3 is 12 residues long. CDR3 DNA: TGCGCCAGCTCCCCGAGCAACTATGGCTACACCTTC. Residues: CASSPSNYGYTF.

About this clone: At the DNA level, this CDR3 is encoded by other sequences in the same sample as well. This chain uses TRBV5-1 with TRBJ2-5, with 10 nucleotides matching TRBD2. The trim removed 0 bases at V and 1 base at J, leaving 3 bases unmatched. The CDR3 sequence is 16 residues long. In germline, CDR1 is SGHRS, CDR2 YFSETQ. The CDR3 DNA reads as TGCGCCAGCAGCTTGGCGCTAGCGGGGGTCCAAGAGACCCAGTACTTC. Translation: CASSLALAGVQETQYF.

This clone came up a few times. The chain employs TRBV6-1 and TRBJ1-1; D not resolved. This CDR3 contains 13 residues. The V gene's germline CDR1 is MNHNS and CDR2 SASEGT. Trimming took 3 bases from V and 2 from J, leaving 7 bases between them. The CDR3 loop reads CASSDGFNTEAFF. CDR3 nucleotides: TGTGCCAGCAGTGACGGGTTTAACACTGAAGCTTTCTTT.

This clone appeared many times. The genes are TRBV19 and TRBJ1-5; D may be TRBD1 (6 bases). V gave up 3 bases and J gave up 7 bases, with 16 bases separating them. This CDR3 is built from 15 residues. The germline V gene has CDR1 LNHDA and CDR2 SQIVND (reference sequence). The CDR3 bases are TGTGCCAGTAGTATTCAGGCGGGGGCAGGACAGCCCCAGCATTTT. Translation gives CASSIQAGAGQPQHF.

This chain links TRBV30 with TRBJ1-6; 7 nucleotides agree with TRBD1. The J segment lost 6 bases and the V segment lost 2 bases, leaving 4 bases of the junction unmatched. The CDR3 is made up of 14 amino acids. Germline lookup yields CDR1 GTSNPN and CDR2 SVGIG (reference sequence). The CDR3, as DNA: TGTGCCTGGAGTCGACAGGGTCCTAATTCACCCCTCCACTTT. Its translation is CAWSRQGPNSPLHF. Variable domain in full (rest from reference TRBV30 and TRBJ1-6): SQTIHQWPATLVQPVGSPLSLECTVEGTSNPNLYWYRQAAGRGLQLLFYSVGIGQISSEVPQNLSASRPQDRQFILSSKKLLLSDSGFYLCAWSRQGPNSPLHFGNGTRLTVT.

CDR3 in amino acids: CASSYSLAGGPRDTQYF. DNA of the CDR3: TGTGCCAGCAGTTACTCACTAGCGGGGGGCCCCCGGGATACGCAGTATTTT. This chain links TRBV6-2 or TRBV6-3 with TRBJ2-3; 12 positions match TRBD2. There are 17 residues in the CDR3. Germline CDR1 and CDR2: MNHEY and SVGEGT. J was trimmed by 6 bases and V by 0 bases; bases with no gene match: 7.

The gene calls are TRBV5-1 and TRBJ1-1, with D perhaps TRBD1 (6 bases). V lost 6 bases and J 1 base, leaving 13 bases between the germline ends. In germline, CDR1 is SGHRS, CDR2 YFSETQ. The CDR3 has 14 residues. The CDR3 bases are TGCGCCAGCACCGGCGGGGGACAGAACACTGAAGCTTTCTTT. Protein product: CASTGGGQNTEAFF.

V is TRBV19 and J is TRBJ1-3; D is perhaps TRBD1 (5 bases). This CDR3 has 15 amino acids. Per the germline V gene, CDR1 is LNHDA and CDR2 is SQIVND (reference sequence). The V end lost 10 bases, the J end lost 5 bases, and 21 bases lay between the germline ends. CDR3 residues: CATPKGRVLRNTIYF. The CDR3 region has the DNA TGTGCCACCCCTAAGGGCAGGGTATTAAGAAACACCATATATTTT.

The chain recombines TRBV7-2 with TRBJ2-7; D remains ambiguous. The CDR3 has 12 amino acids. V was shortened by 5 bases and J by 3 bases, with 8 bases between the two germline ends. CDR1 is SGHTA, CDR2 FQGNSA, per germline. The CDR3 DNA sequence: TGTGCCAGCAGCCTCGGGTTCTACGAGCAGTACTTC. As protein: CASSLGFYEQYF.

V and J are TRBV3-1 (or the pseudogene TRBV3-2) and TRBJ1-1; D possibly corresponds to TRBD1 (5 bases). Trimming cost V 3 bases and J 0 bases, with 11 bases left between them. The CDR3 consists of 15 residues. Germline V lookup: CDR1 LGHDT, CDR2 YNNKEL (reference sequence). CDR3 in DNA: TGTGCCAGCAGCCAGATGGGGCGACTGAACACTGAAGCTTTCTTT. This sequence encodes CASSQMGRLNTEAFF.

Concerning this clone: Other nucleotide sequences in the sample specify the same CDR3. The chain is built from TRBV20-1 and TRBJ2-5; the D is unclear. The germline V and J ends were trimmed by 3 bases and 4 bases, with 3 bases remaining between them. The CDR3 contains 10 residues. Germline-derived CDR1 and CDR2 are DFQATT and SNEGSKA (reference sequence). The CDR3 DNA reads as TGCAGTGCTAGGAGAGAGACCCAGTACTTC. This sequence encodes CSARRETQYF.

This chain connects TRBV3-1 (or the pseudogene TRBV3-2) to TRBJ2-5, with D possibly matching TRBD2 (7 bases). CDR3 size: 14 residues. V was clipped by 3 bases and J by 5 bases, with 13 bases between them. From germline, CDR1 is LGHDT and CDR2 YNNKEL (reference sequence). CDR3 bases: TGTGCCAGCAGCCAGAGGGGGGGCTGGGAGACCCAGTACTTC. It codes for CASSQRGGWETQYF.

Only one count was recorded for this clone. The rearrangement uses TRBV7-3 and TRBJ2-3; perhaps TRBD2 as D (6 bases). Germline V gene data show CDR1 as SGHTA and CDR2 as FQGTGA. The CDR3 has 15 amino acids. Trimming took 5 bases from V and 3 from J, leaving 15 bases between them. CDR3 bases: TGTGCCAGCAGCCCCCTCGGACTACCGACAGATACGCAGTATTTT. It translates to CASSPLGLPTDTQYF.

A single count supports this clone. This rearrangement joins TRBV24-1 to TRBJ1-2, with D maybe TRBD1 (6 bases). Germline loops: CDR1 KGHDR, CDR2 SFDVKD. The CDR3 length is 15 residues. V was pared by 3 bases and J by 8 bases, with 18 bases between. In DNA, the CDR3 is TGTGCCACCAGTGATGAACAGGGATCCTCCGGCGGCTACACCTTC. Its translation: CATSDEQGSSGGYTF.

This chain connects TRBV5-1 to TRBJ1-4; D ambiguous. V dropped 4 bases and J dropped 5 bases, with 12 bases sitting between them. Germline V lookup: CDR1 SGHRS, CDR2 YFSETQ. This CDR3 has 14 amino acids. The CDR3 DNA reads TGCGCCAGCAGCCTAGGCCTCCCCAATGAAAAACTGTTTTTT. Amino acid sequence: CASSLGLPNEKLFF.

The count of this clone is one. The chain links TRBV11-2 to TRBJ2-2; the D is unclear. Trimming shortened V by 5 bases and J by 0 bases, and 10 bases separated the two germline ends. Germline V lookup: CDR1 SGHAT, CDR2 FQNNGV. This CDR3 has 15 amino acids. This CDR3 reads CASSITKANTGELFF. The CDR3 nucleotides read TGTGCCAGCAGCATAACTAAGGCGAACACCGGGGAGCTGTTTTTT.